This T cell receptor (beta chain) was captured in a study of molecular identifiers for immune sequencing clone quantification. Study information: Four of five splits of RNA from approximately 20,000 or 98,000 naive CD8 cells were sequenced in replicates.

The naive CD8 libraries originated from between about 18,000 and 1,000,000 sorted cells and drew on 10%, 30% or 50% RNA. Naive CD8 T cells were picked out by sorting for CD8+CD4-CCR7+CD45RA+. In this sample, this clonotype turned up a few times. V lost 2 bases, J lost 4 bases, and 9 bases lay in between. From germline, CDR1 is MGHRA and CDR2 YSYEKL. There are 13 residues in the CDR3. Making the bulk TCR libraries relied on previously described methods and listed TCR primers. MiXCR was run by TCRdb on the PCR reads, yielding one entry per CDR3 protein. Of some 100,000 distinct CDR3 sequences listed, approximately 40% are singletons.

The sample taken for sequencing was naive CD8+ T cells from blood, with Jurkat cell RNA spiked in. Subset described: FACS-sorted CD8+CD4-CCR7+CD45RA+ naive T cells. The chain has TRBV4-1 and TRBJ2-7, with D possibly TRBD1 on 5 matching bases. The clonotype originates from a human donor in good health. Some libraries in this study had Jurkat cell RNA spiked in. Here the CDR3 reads CASSQNQGYEQYF. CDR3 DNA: TGCGCCAGCAGCCAAAATCAGGGATACGAGCAGTACTTC.